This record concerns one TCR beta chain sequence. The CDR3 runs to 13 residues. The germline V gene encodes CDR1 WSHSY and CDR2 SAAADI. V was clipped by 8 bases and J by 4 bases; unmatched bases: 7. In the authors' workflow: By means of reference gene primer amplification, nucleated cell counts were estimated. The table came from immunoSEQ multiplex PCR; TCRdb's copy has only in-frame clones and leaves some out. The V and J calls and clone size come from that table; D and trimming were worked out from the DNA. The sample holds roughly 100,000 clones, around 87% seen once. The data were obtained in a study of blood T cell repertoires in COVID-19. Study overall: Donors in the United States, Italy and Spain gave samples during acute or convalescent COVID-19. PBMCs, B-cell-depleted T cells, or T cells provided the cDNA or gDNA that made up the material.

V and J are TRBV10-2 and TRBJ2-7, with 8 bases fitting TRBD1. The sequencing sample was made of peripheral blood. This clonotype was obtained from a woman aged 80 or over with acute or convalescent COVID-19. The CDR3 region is CASLRTGTYEQYF. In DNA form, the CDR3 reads TGCGCCAGCTTAAGGACAGGGACATACGAGCAGTACTTC.